Presented here are 13 T cell receptor beta chains from one specimen sequenced in a study of T cell changes during pregnancy in multiple sclerosis. The table came from immunoSEQ multiplex PCR; TCRdb's copy has only in-frame clones and leaves some out. The table shows 85,000 to 130,000 clones, with 80% to 95% occurring only once. This specimen consisted of peripheral blood, obtained after pregnancy. The receptors stem from a female donor with multiple sclerosis, enrolled in a pregnancy study.

V and J are TRBV15 and TRBJ2-1; no clear D gene. Germline V CDR1 and CDR2: LNHNV, YYDKDF (reference sequence). This CDR3 has 13 residues. Trimming removed 3 bases from V and 9 bases from J, with 12 bases in between. CDR3 amino acids: CATSSNPLREQFF. Written as DNA, the CDR3 is TGTGCCACCAGCAGTAACCCGCTGCGTGAGCAGTTCTTC.

The chain is built from TRBV7-2 and TRBJ2-7, with 8 bases matching TRBD2. Germline V gene lookup returns CDR1 SGHTA and CDR2 FQGNSA. The CDR3 contains 17 residues. With 5 bases clipped from V and 6 bases from J, the junction kept 18 bases outside the gene matches. As DNA, the CDR3 is TGTGCCAGCAGCCCCCAAAGCGGGAGCTCTCAACGGGGCGAGCAGTACTTC. This sequence encodes CASSPQSGSSQRGEQYF.

The chain joins TRBV5-6 to TRBJ1-5, with 9 bases that match TRBD1. Unmatched junction bases numbered 5, after V lost 3 bases and J lost 1 base. The length of the CDR3 is 16 residues. Per germline, CDR1 SGHDT and CDR2 YYEEEE. CDR3 amino acids: CASSSWTGVSNQPQHF. As DNA, the CDR3 is TGTGCCAGCAGCTCATGGACAGGGGTGAGCAATCAGCCCCAGCATTTT.

The CDR3 loop reads CASSPPADSNQPQHF. CDR3 in DNA: TGTGCCAGCAGTCCCCCGGCGGATAGCAATCAGCCCCAGCATTTT. The chain combines TRBV6-1 with TRBJ1-5, with D unclear. Germline-derived CDR1 and CDR2 are MNHNS and SASEGT. The CDR3 is 15 residues long. V dropped 5 bases and J dropped 0 bases, with 11 bases sitting between them.

A few counts support this clone. The rearrangement uses TRBV25-1 and TRBJ1-2; D may be TRBD1 (5 bases). Germline-derived CDR1 and CDR2 are MGHDK and SYGVNS. This CDR3 spans 13 amino acids. Trimming cost V 7 bases and J 4 bases, with 13 bases left between them. In nucleotides, the CDR3 is TGTGCCAGCACCTCGACGGGGGTCTATGGCTACACCTTC. Protein sequence: CASTSTGVYGYTF.

The V gene is TRBV19, the J gene TRBJ1-5, with TRBD1 matching over 9 bases. CDR3 size: 16 residues. V lost 8 bases, J lost 3 bases, and 11 bases stayed unmatched. Germline V lookup: CDR1 LNHDA, CDR2 SQIVND (reference sequence). The CDR3 loop reads CASALGTGRNNQPQHF. The CDR3 DNA reads as TGTGCCAGTGCACTCGGGACAGGGAGGAACAATCAGCCCCAGCATTTT.

About this clone: Within the sample, other DNA sequences also encode this same CDR3. The chain combines TRBV29-1 with TRBJ1-1; weak D call: TRBD1 (6 bases). With 6 bases removed from V and 0 bases from J, the gap between germline ends came to 11 bases. CDR3 size: 13 residues. CDR1 SQVTM and CDR2 ANQGSEA come from the germline V gene. The CDR3 here is CSVAGVLNTEAFF. CDR3 in DNA: TGCAGCGTGGCAGGGGTTCTGAACACTGAAGCTTTCTTT. The full variable domain, its missing parts supplied by reference TRBV29-1 and TRBJ1-1, is SAVISQKPSRDICQRGTSLTIQCQVDSQVTMMFWYRQQPGQSLTLIATANQGSEATYESGFVIDKFPISRPNLTFSTLTVSNMSPEDSSIYLCSVAGVLNTEAFFGQGTRLTVV.

V gene TRBV5-6 combines with J gene TRBJ2-3, with TRBD2 matching over 7 bases. The CDR3 is 14 residues long. Germline assignment: CDR1 SGHDT and CDR2 YYEEEE. The ends lost 3 bases at V and 3 bases at J; junction bases unmatched: 4. This CDR3 is CASSSSGGTDTQYF. The CDR3 DNA reads as TGTGCCAGCAGCTCCTCGGGGGGAACAGATACGCAGTATTTT.

The chain joins TRBV5-1 to TRBJ2-2; 9 nucleotides align to TRBD2. The CDR3 sequence is 16 residues long. With V trimmed by 4 bases and J by 6 bases, 10 bases remained unmatched. The germline gives CDR1 SGHRS, CDR2 YFSETQ. CDR3: CASSVGGGAVSGELFF. The CDR3 DNA is TGCGCCAGCAGCGTCGGCGGGGGGGCAGTTTCCGGGGAGCTGTTTTTT.

The chain has TRBV12-2 and TRBJ1-5; the D call TRBD1 from the table was never checked on the DNA. TRBV12-2 is a recognized pseudogene. This CDR3 has 15 residues. The CDR3 loop is CASRFQQGINQPQHF. The CDR3 DNA reads as TGTGCAAGTCGCTTCCAGCAGGGTATCAATCAGCCCCAGCATTTT.

This chain connects TRBV15 to TRBJ2-2; D possibly corresponds to TRBD2 (5 bases). The germline V gene has CDR1 LNHNV and CDR2 YYDKDF (reference sequence). The CDR3 totals 19 residues. V shed 0 bases and J shed 0 bases, with 17 bases lying between them. The CDR3 DNA is TGTGCCACCAGCAGAGACCGTAGGACCCGGGAACCGAACACCGGGGAGCTGTTTTTT. As protein: CATSRDRRTREPNTGELFF.

This rearrangement joins TRBV2 to TRBJ2-3, with 11 bases fitting TRBD2. V gave up 6 bases and J gave up 11 bases; unmatched junction bases: 13. The CDR3 loop spans 15 amino acids. CDR1 SNHLY and CDR2 FYNNEI come from the germline V gene. The CDR3 coding sequence is TGTGCCAGCAGCGTGGGACTAGCGGCCAAGGAGGAGCAGTATTTT. It codes for CASSVGLAAKEEQYF.

Only a few counts were recorded for this clone. The chain recombines TRBV7-9 with TRBJ1-2; D gene ambiguous. CDR1 and CDR2 (germline): SEHNR, FQNEAQ (reference sequence). The ends were cut back, 2 bases at V and 7 bases at J, with 14 bases in the middle. The CDR3 contains 14 residues. The CDR3: CASSLTTVRPGYTF. CDR3 sequence (DNA): TGTGCCAGCAGCTTAACGACTGTAAGACCTGGCTACACCTTC.